Each of the 5 T cell receptor beta chains below was sequenced from the same sample in a study of shared clonotypes between healthy human individuals. The naive CD8 subset, CD45RO-negative cells positively selected for CCR7, excluded terminally differentiated effector memory CD45RA+ cells. Profiling relied on immunoSEQ multiplex PCR, and the TCRdb table lists in-frame clones only, not all of them. The sample has roughly 2,000,000 clones; around 95% are singletons. What was sequenced was naive CD8+ T cells from PBMCs. The receptors come from a man between 18 and 29 years old in good health. Some clones in this sample may be carry-over from other donors' samples.

The chain recombines TRBV9 with TRBJ2-2; no reliable D call. This CDR3 has 14 residues. The V end lost 1 base, the J end lost 6 bases, and 10 bases lay between the germline ends. Germline V gives CDR1 SGDLS, CDR2 YYNGEE. The CDR3, as DNA: TGTGCCAGCAGCGTATTGTTAGGGCCCGGGGAGCTGTTTTTT. This sequence encodes CASSVLLGPGELFF.

This chain connects TRBV9 to TRBJ2-7, with D possibly TRBD1 on 6 matching bases. Per germline, CDR1 SGDLS and CDR2 YYNGEE. CDR3 size: 16 residues. Trimming took off 0 bases at V and 5 bases at J, with 18 bases between the two ends. CDR3: CASSVARGHPLDEQYF. CDR3 nucleotide sequence: TGTGCCAGCAGCGTAGCACGGGGACACCCCCTGGACGAGCAGTACTTC.

This clone was counted once. Other DNA sequences in the same sample also yield this CDR3. The V call is TRBV9, the J call TRBJ2-3; TRBD2 matches 11 bases. Germline values: CDR1 SGDLS, CDR2 YYNGEE. The junction had 5 bases not matched to a gene; V was cut back by 4 bases and J by 1 base. CDR3 length: 16 amino acids. The CDR3 reads CASSPGTSGRTDTQYF. The DNA for the CDR3 is TGTGCCAGCAGCCCCGGGACTAGCGGACGCACAGATACGCAGTATTTT.

This rearrangement joins TRBV9 to TRBJ2-7; D is ambiguous. Trimming removed 0 bases from V and 4 bases from J, with 14 bases in between. CDR1 SGDLS and CDR2 YYNGEE come from the germline V gene. The CDR3 runs 15 residues. This CDR3 is CASSVAIGQAYEQYF. In nucleotides, the CDR3 is TGTGCCAGCAGCGTAGCTATCGGGCAGGCTTACGAGCAGTACTTC.

The chain couples TRBV5-4 to TRBJ2-3; 7 bases are shared with TRBD2. Germline loops: CDR1 SGHNT, CDR2 YYREEE (reference sequence). After removal of 2 bases from V and 4 bases from J, the junction contained 10 bases not matched to a gene. The CDR3 consists of 16 residues. CDR3: CASSLIAGDSSDTQYF. CDR3 sequence (DNA): TGTGCCAGCAGCTTAATTGCGGGGGATTCATCAGATACGCAGTATTTT.